This T cell receptor (beta chain) was found in a study of blood T cells in healthy people across ages. V was pared by 1 base and J by 5 bases, with 7 bases between. The CDR3 runs 13 residues. Germline values: CDR1 LGHNA, CDR2 YSLEER. Together with a sample-barcoded 5' primer, a J-beta primer mix was included in a second PCR lasting about 7 to 12 cycles. Via MiXCR, TCRdb re-called the 5' RACE reads, giving one row per CDR3 protein. The table has almost 1 million distinct CDR3 sequences, just over 50% seen once. V and J are TRBV4-3 and TRBJ2-3, with D unresolved. The TCR comes from a woman aged 60 to 75 in good health. The sample consisted of blood. The CDR3 DNA reads TGCGCCAGCAGCCAAGGTCCTTTAGATACGCAGTATTTT. This sequence encodes CASSQGPLDTQYF.